This T cell receptor beta chain was sequenced for a study of regulatory T cells in long-lasting Graves disease. Time point noted: persistent/refractory GD, antithyroid drugs over 5 years with positive TRAb. RNA from PBMCs was the source of the TCR library. Regarding the study as a whole: Relative to new patients (roughly 1,000), persistent patients exhibited greater sharing of public clonotypes (about 3,000).

Arm-PCR of CDR3 regions with iRepertoire HTBI primers generated TCR beta libraries. In TCRdb, the multiplex PCR reads were re-called with MiXCR into one record per CDR3 protein. The data show a few hundred thousand distinct CDR3 sequences, around 22% seen once. This clonotype has more than one count but fewer than ten. What it binds is unknown. This CDR3 region has 15 residues. V was trimmed by 0 bases and J by 0 bases, leaving 8 bases between them. Germline V gene data show CDR1 as MNHEY and CDR2 as SVGAGI. The starting material was peripheral blood mononuclear cells (PBMCs), obtained when the disease was refractory, from a patient treated with antithyroid drugs. The chain combines TRBV6-5 with TRBJ1-1; D is unclear. The TCR originated in a female donor with Graves disease. The DNA for the CDR3 is TGTGCCAGCAGTTACTCTGCCCAGATGAACACTGAAGCTTTCTTT. Its protein product is CASSYSAQMNTEAFF.